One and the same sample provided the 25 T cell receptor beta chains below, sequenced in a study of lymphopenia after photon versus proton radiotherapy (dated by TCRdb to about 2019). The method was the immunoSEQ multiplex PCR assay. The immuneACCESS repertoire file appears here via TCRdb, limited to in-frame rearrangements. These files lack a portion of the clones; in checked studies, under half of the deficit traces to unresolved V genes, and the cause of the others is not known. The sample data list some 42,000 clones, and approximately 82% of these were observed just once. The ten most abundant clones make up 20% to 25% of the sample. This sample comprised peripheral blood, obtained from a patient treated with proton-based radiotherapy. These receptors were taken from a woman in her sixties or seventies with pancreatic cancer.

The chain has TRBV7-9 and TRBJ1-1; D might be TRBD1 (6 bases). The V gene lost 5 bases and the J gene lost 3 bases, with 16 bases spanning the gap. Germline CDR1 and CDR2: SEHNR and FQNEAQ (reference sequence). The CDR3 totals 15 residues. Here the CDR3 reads CASSGEGGGHTEAFF. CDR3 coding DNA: TGTGCCAGCAGCGGAGAGGGAGGGGGTCACACTGAAGCTTTCTTT. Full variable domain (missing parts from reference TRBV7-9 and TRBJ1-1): DTGVSQNPRHKITKRGQNVTFRCDPISEHNRLYWYRQTLGQGPEFLTYFQNEAQLEKSRLLSDRFSAERPKGSFSTLEIQRTEQGDSAMYLCASSGEGGGHTEAFFGQGTRLTVV.

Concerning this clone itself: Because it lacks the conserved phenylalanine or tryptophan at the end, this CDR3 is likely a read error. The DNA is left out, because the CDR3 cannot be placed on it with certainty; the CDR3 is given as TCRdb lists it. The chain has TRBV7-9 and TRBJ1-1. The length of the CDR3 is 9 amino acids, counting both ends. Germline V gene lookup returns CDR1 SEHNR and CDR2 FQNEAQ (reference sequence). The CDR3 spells CASSLDHSV.

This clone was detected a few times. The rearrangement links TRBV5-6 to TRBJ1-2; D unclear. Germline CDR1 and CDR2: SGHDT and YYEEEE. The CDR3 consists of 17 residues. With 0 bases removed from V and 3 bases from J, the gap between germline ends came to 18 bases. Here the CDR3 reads CASSLAGNTRSDYGYTF. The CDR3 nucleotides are TGTGCCAGCAGCTTGGCCGGAAACACCCGATCAGACTATGGCTACACCTTC.

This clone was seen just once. CDR3 nucleotides: TGTGCCAGCAGCCAAGCCCCGGGACAGGGAAGAACTTACGAGCAGTACTTC. Encoded protein: CASSQAPGQGRTYEQYF. This chain connects TRBV4-2 to TRBJ2-7, with 9 bases that match TRBD1. Germline CDR1 LGHNA, CDR2 YNFKEQ. There are 17 residues in the CDR3. V shed 1 base and J 4 bases; nucleotides not matched to a gene: 11.

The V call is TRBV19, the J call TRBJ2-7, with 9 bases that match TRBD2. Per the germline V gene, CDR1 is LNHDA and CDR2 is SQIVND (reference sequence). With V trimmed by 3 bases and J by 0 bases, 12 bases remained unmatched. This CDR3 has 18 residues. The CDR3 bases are TGTGCCAGTAGTATTAAGGGAGGGACTAGCCAGTTCTCCTACGAGCAGTACTTC. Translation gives CASSIKGGTSQFSYEQYF.

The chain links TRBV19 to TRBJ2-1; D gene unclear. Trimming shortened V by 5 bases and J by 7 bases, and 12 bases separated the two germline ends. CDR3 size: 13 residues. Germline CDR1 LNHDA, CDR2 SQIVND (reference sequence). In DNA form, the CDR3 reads TGTGCCAGTAGTGGCTTTAGTGGAAATGAGCAGTTCTTC. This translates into CASSGFSGNEQFF.

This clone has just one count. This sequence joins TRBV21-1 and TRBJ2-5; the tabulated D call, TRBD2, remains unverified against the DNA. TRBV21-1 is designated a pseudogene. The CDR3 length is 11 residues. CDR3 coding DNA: TGTGCCAGGGGACTAAAAGAGACCCAGTACTTC. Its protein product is CARGLKETQYF.

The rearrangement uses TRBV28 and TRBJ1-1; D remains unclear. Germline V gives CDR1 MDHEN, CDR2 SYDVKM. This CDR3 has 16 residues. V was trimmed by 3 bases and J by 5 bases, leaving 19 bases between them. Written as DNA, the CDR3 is TGTGCCAGCAGTTTGGCCGAACCGCCTCGGAAAACTGAAGCTTTCTTT. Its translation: CASSLAEPPRKTEAFF.

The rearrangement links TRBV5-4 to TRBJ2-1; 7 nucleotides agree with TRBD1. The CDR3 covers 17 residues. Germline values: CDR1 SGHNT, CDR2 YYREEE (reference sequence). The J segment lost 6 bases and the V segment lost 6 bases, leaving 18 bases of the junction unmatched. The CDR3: CASTQGSGTAITNEQFF. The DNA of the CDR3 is TGTGCCAGCACCCAGGGTTCCGGGACAGCAATTACCAATGAGCAGTTCTTC.

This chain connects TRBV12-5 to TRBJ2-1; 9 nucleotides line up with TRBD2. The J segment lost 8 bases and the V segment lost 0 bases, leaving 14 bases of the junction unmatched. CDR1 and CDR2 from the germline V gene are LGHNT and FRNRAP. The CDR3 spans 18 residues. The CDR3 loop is CASGLVRAGGLRVHEQFF. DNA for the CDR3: TGTGCTAGTGGTTTGGTACGTGCGGGAGGGCTAAGAGTCCATGAGCAGTTCTTC.

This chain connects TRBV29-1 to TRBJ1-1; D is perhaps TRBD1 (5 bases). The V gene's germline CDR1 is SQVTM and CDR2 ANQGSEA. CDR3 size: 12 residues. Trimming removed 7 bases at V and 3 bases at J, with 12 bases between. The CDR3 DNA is TGCAGCGGGGCCGAGGGGTACACTGAAGCTTTCTTT. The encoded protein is CSGAEGYTEAFF.

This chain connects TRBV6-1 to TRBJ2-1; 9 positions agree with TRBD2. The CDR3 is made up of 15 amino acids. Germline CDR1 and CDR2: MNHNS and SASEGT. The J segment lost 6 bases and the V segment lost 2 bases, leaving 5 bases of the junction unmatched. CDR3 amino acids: CASSEKAGGPNEQFF. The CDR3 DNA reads TGTGCCAGCAGTGAAAAGGCGGGAGGGCCCAATGAGCAGTTCTTC.

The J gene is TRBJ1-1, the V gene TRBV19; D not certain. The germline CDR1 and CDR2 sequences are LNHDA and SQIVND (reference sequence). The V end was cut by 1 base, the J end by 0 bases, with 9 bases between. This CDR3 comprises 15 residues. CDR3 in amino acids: CASSIGAAVNTEAFF. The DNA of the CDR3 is TGTGCCAGTAGTATAGGGGCGGCCGTGAACACTGAAGCTTTCTTT.

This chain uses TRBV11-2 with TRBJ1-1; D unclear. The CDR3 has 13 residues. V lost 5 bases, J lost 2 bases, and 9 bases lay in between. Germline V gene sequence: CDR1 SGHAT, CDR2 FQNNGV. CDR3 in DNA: TGTGCCAGCAGCCGAGAATCCAACACTGAAGCTTTCTTT. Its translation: CASSRESNTEAFF.

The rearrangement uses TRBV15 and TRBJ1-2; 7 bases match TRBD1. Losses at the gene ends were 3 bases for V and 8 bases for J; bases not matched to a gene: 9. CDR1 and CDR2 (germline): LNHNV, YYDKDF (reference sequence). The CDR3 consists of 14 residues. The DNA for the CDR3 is TGTGCCACCAGCAGCGCAGGGGGTTCTGGGGGCTACACCTTC. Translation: CATSSAGGSGGYTF.

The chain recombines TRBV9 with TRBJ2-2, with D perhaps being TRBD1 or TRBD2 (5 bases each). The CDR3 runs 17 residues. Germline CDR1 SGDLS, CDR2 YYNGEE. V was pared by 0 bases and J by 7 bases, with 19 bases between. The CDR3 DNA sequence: TGTGCCAGCAGCGTAGCCCATGGCAGGGAGCAACACGGGGAGCTGTTTTTT. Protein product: CASSVAHGREQHGELFF.

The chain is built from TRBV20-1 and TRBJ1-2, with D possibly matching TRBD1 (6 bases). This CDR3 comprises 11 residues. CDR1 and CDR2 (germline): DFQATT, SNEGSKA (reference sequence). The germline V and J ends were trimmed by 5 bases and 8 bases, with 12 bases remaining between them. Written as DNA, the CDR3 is TGCAGTGCTTGGGGGGGCCGGGGCTACACCTTC. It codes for CSAWGGRGYTF.

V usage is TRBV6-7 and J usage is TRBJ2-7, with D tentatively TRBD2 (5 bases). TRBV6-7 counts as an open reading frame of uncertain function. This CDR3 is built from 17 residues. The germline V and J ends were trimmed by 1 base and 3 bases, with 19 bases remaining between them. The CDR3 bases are TGTGCCAGCAGTTACTGGGTCTTTCCGGGGAACAACTACGAGCAGTACTTC. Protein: CASSYWVFPGNNYEQYF.

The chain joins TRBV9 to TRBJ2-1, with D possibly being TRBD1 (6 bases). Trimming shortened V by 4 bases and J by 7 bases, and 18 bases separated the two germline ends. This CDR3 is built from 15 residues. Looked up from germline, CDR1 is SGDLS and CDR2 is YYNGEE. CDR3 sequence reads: CASSPRTVLENEQFF. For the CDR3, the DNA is TGTGCCAGCAGCCCTCGGACAGTCTTGGAGAATGAGCAGTTCTTC.

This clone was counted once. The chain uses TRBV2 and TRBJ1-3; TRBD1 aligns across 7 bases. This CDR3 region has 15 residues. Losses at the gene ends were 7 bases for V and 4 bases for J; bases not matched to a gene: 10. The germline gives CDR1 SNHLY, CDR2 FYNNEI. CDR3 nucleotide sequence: TGTGCCAGCAACCAACAGGGGTTCCAAGGAAACACCATATATTTT. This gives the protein CASNQQGFQGNTIYF.

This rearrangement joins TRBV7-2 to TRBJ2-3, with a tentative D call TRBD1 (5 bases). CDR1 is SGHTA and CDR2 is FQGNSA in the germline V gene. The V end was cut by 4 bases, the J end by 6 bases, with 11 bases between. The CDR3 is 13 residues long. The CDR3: CASSYGAGDTQYF. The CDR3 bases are TGTGCCAGCAGCTATGGGGCTGGGGATACGCAGTATTTT.

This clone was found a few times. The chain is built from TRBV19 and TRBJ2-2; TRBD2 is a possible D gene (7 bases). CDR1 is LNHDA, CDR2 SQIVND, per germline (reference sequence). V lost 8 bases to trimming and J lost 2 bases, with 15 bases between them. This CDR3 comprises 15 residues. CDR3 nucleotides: TGTGCCAGTCATCAGGGGACTACCAACACCGGGGAGCTGTTTTTT. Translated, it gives CASHQGTTNTGELFF. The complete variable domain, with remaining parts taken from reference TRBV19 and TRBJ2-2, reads DGGITQSPKYLFRKEGQNVTLSCEQNLNHDAMYWYRQDPGQGLRLIYYSQIVNDFQKGDIAEGYSVSREKKESFPLTVTSAQKNPTAFYLCASHQGTTNTGELFFGEGSRLTVL.

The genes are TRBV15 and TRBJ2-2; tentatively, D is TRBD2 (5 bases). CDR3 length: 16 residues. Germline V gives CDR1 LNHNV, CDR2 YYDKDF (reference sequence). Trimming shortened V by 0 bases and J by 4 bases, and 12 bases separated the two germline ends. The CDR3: CATSRDETGITGELFF. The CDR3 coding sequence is TGTGCCACCAGCAGAGATGAGACGGGAATCACCGGGGAGCTGTTTTTT.

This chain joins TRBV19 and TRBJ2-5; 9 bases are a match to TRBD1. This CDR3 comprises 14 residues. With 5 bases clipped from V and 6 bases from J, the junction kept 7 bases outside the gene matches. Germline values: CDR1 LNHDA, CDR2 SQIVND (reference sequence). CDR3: CASSAGQGLKTQYF. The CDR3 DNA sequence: TGTGCCAGTAGTGCTGGACAGGGGTTAAAGACCCAGTACTTC.

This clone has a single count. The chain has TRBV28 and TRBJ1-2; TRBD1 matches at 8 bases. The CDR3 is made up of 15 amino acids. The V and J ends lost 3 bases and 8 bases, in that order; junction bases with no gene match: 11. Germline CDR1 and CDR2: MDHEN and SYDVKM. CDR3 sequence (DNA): TGTGCCAGCAGTTTTATAAATGGACAGGGTGGCGGCTACACCTTC. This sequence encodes CASSFINGQGGGYTF.